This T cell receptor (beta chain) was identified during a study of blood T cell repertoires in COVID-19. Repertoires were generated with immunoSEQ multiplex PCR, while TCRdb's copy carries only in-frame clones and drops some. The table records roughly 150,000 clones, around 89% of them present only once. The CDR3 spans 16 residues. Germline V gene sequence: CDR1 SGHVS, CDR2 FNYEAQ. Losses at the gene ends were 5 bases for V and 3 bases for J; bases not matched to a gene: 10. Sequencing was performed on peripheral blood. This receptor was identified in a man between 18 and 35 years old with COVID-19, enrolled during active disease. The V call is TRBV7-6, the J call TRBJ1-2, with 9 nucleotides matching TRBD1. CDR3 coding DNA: TGTGCCAGCAGCCCCGGTCCGGGACAGGGATACTATGGCTACACCTTC. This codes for CASSPGPGQGYYGYTF.